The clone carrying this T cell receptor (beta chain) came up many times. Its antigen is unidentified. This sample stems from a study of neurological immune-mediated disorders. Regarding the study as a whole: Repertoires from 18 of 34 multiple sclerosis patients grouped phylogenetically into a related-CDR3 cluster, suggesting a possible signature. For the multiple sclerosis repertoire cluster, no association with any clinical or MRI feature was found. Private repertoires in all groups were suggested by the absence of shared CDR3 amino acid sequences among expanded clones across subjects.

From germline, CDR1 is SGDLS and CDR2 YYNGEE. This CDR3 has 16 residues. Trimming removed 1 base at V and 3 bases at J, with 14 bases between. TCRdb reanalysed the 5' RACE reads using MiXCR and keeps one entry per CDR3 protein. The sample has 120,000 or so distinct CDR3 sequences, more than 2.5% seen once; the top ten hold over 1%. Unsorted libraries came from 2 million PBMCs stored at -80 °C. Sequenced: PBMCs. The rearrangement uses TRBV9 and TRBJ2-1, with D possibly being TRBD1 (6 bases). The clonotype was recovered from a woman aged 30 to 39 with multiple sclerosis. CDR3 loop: CASSVRPRGSYNEQFF. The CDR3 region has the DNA TGTGCCAGCAGCGTACGGCCGAGGGGGAGCTACAATGAGCAGTTCTTC.